The rows below give T cell receptor beta chains drawn from one sample of a study of shared clonotypes between healthy human individuals. Sequencing was performed with immunoSEQ multiplex PCR; in TCRdb, only in-frame clones are kept and a portion is missing. The table has around 1,900,000 clones, around 93% seen once; the top ten hold more than 1.5%. The sample comprised naive CD8+ T cells from PBMCs. The origin of the receptors is a man younger than 35 in good health. Some clones in this sample may be carry-over from other donors' samples. Each CDR3 is given with its conserved first and last residue. Fields, in order: D gene, J gene, V gene, clone size, CDR3 protein, CDR3 DNA. A D gene is named only where the DNA matches it firmly. For some rows the clone size is stated as once, few or many, or as a class when expanded; others skip it.

D gene: TRBD1
J gene: TRBJ2-1
V gene: TRBV7-2
clone size: -
CDR3 protein: CASSAQGAFYNEQFF
CDR3 DNA: TGTGCCAGCAGCGCACAGGGGGCTTTCTACAATGAGCAGTTCTTC

D gene: -
J gene: TRBJ1-1
V gene: TRBV6-6
clone size: -
CDR3 protein: CATQNRDTEAFF
CDR3 DNA: TGTGCCACACAGAACAGGGACACTGAAGCTTTCTTT

D gene: -
J gene: TRBJ2-1
V gene: TRBV27
clone size: -
CDR3 protein: CASSLWSKVSTEQFF
CDR3 DNA: TGTGCCAGCAGTTTATGGTCTAAGGTCTCTACTGAGCAGTTCTTC

D gene: TRBD1
J gene: TRBJ1-1
V gene: TRBV27
clone size: -
CDR3 protein: CASSLQGQTAFF
CDR3 DNA: TGTGCCAGCAGTCTACAGGGGCAGACGGCTTTCTTT

D gene: TRBD2
J gene: TRBJ2-7
V gene: TRBV19
clone size: -
CDR3 protein: CASSMRREAQEEQYF
CDR3 DNA: TGTGCCAGTAGTATGCGGCGGGAGGCCCAGGAGGAGCAGTACTTC

D gene: TRBD2
J gene: TRBJ2-1
V gene: TRBV5-6
clone size: -
CDR3 protein: CASSSRAGRSYNEQFF
CDR3 DNA: TGTGCCAGCAGCTCACGAGCGGGAAGGTCCTACAATGAGCAGTTCTTC

D gene: TRBD1
J gene: TRBJ2-7
V gene: TRBV11-2
clone size: few
CDR3 protein: CASSLGTGSYEQYF
CDR3 DNA: TGTGCCAGCAGCTTAGGGACAGGATCCTACGAGCAGTACTTC

D gene: -
J gene: TRBJ2-3
V gene: TRBV28
clone size: -
CDR3 protein: CASSLRGSTDTQYF
CDR3 DNA: TGTGCCAGCAGTTTAAGGGGTTCCACGGATACGCAGTATTTT

D gene: -
J gene: TRBJ2-1
V gene: TRBV18
clone size: -
CDR3 protein: CASSPEGRRSYNEQFF
CDR3 DNA: TGTGCCAGCTCACCCGAGGGAAGGAGATCCTACAATGAGCAGTTCTTC

D gene: -
J gene: TRBJ1-1
V gene: TRBV13
clone size: -
CDR3 protein: CASSLGPLNTEAFF
CDR3 DNA: TGTGCCAGCAGCCTTGGTCCGCTGAACACTGAAGCTTTCTTT

D gene: -
J gene: TRBJ1-2
V gene: TRBV5-1
clone size: -
CDR3 protein: CASSLHSRVFNYGYTF
CDR3 DNA: TGCGCCAGCAGCCTTCATTCGCGGGTTTTTAACTATGGCTACACCTTC

D gene: -
J gene: TRBJ2-2
V gene: TRBV7-2
clone size: -
CDR3 protein: CASSSYPSEGPGELFF
CDR3 DNA: TGTGCCAGCAGCTCCTACCCTAGCGAGGGCCCCGGGGAGCTGTTTTTT

D gene: -
J gene: TRBJ1-6
V gene: TRBV25-1
clone size: -
CDR3 protein: CASSVTSRVNSPLHF
CDR3 DNA: TGTGCCAGCAGTGTTACATCGCGGGTTAATTCACCCCTCCACTTT

D gene: -
J gene: TRBJ1-1
V gene: TRBV4-2
clone size: -
CDR3 protein: CASSQDLGQQNTEAFF
CDR3 DNA: TGTGCCAGCAGCCAAGATCTCGGACAGCAGAACACTGAAGCTTTCTTT

D gene: TRBD2
J gene: TRBJ2-7
V gene: TRBV28
clone size: -
CDR3 protein: CASSLAGVGEQYF
CDR3 DNA: TGTGCCAGCAGCCTAGCGGGAGTAGGGGAGCAGTACTTC

D gene: TRBD2
J gene: TRBJ2-1
V gene: TRBV10-3
clone size: -
CDR3 protein: CAIREEGLAGYEQFF
CDR3 DNA: TGTGCCATCAGAGAGGAAGGACTAGCGGGGTATGAGCAGTTCTTC

D gene: TRBD2
J gene: TRBJ2-7
V gene: TRBV14
clone size: -
CDR3 protein: CASSQVGGRAAYEQYF
CDR3 DNA: TGTGCCAGCAGCCAAGTGGGGGGGAGGGCCGCCTACGAGCAGTACTTC

D gene: -
J gene: TRBJ1-2
V gene: TRBV30
clone size: few
CDR3 protein: CAWSRDGGHGYTF
CDR3 DNA: TGTGCCTGGAGTAGGGACGGTGGCCATGGCTACACCTTC

D gene: -
J gene: TRBJ2-3
V gene: TRBV19
clone size: -
CDR3 protein: CASSQRATDTQYF
CDR3 DNA: TGTGCCAGTAGTCAACGAGCCACAGATACGCAGTATTTT

D gene: -
J gene: TRBJ2-7
V gene: TRBV10-3
clone size: -
CDR3 protein: CAISAAGGPYEQYF
CDR3 DNA: TGTGCCATCAGTGCGGCAGGGGGGCCCTACGAGCAGTACTTC

D gene: -
J gene: TRBJ2-7
V gene: TRBV28
clone size: -
CDR3 protein: CASSLGWGLGAYEQYF
CDR3 DNA: TGTGCCAGCAGTTTAGGGTGGGGCTTGGGAGCTTACGAGCAGTACTTC

D gene: -
J gene: TRBJ2-3
V gene: TRBV7-9
clone size: -
CDR3 protein: CASSPRREPTDTQYF
CDR3 DNA: TGTGCCAGCAGCCCCCGGCGGGAACCCACAGATACGCAGTATTTT

D gene: -
J gene: TRBJ1-1
V gene: TRBV30
clone size: -
CDR3 protein: CAWSVGAGRGNTEAFF
CDR3 DNA: TGTGCCTGGAGTGTTGGGGCCGGCCGTGGGAACACTGAAGCTTTCTTT

D gene: -
J gene: TRBJ1-4
V gene: TRBV30
clone size: -
CDR3 protein: CAWSDGSLGEKLFF
CDR3 DNA: TGTGCCTGGAGTGACGGCAGCCTTGGCGAAAAACTGTTTTTT

D gene: -
J gene: TRBJ2-2
V gene: TRBV7-9
clone size: -
CDR3 protein: CASSVAPNTGELFF
CDR3 DNA: TGTGCCAGCAGCGTGGCCCCGAACACCGGGGAGCTGTTTTTT